This TCR beta chain was retrieved from a study of regulatory T cells in long-lasting Graves disease. Study summary: Graves' patients who were just diagnosed had used antithyroid drugs for under 3 months.

Regarding time point: newly diagnosed GD, antithyroid drugs for less than 3 months. With RNA extracted from PBMCs as input, the TCR library was made. Each of the patients was recruited from an endocrinology department situated in Xi'an, China. At least ten counts were recorded for this clonotype. Building of the TCR beta libraries involved iRepertoire HTBI primers and Arm-PCR of CDR3 regions. TCRdb analysed the multiplex PCR reads with MiXCR anew, one entry per CDR3 protein. The sample has 360,000 or so distinct CDR3 sequences, 16% seen once. V was clipped by 6 bases and J by 8 bases; unmatched bases: 9. CDR1 and CDR2 from the germline V gene are DFQATT and SNEGSKA (reference sequence). CDR3 length equals 15 residues. Another study also made use of these data, one on T cells in Graves' hyperthyroidism and ophthalmopathy. From that report: Across 18 months, stable Graves' hyperthyroidism was marked by no progression to ophthalmopathy. In the first-round RT-PCR of the TCR CDR3, the HTBI primer set was used.

Sequencing was performed on peripheral blood mononuclear cells (PBMCs), taken at new diagnosis, from a patient treated with antithyroid drugs. The receptor comes from a man in his forties with Graves disease. V and J are TRBV20-1 and TRBJ2-1; 14 bases match TRBD2. DNA of the CDR3: TGCAGTGCGCCTGTCGGGACTAGCGGGGGCTATGAGCAGTTCTTC. Amino acid sequence: CSAPVGTSGGYEQFF.